The 25 T cell receptor beta chains below come from one sample, sequenced in a study of T cells in Graves' hyperthyroidism and ophthalmopathy. Researchers took RNA transcripts and amplified the TCR beta CDR3 regions from them. The TCR CDR3 was amplified in a first-round RT-PCR using the HTBI primer set. A single record per CDR3 protein comes from TCRdb applying MiXCR to the multiplex PCR reads. The table shows around 700,000 distinct CDR3 sequences, with roughly a sixth occurring only once. Sequenced input: blood. These receptors all come from a woman between 45 and 65 years old with Graves' hyperthyroidism that later progressed to Graves' ophthalmopathy.

This clonotype appeared many times. The chain carries TRBV5-5 and TRBJ1-5, with a weak D call TRBD1 (5 bases). The CDR3 length is 19 residues. Germline-derived CDR1 and CDR2 are SGHKS and YYEKEE (reference sequence). V lost 0 bases and J lost 0, with 19 bases in between. DNA of the CDR3: TGTGCCAGCAGCTTGGCTTCGACAGCTAACCGAAATAGCAATCAGCCCCAGCATTTT. Translating gives CASSLASTANRNSNQPQHF.

This clonotype occurred many times. The rearrangement joins TRBV12-3 or TRBV12-4 to TRBJ1-2; tentative D call: TRBD1 (6 bases). V lost 5 bases to trimming and J lost 5 bases, with 18 bases between them. The CDR3 is 15 amino acids. In DNA, the CDR3 is TGTGCCAGCAGTACCCCCAAGGGGGAACCATATGGCTACACCTTC. This encodes CASSTPKGEPYGYTF.

The chain employs TRBV5-1 and TRBJ1-1, with D uncertain. Germline V gene sequence: CDR1 SGHRS, CDR2 YFSETQ. Trimming removed 4 bases from V and 1 base from J, with 17 bases in between. The CDR3 runs to 16 residues. CDR3 in DNA: TGCGCCAGCAGCGACCGTTGGAGGGATGGGAACACTGAAGCTTTCTTT. Translation: CASSDRWRDGNTEAFF.

In its sample, this clonotype was seen many times. This chain joins TRBV20-1 and TRBJ1-5; 12 positions match TRBD1. V shed 5 bases and J 1 base; nucleotides not matched to a gene: 6. CDR1 is DFQATT, CDR2 SNEGSKA, per germline (reference sequence). The CDR3 has 16 amino acids. CDR3 nucleotide sequence: TGCAGTGCTGGGGACAGGGGGCTGGGAAGCAATCAGCCCCAGCATTTT. Protein: CSAGDRGLGSNQPQHF.

Details on this clonotype: One end of the junction is discordant with germline, which a read error may explain. The rearrangement joins TRBV6-5 to TRBJ2-1; tentatively, D is TRBD2 (7 bases). Germline-derived CDR1 and CDR2 are MNHEY and SVGAGI. The CDR3 is 13 amino acids. The chain's CDR3 is CACSFALGGQQFF. CDR3 sequence (DNA): TGTGCCTGCAGTTTTGCCTTGGGGGGGCAGCAGTTCTTC.

There are a few counts of this clonotype. CDR3 sequence: CASSQDSRRTSPLHF. DNA of the CDR3: TGTGCCAGCAGCCAAGACAGCAGAAGGACTTCACCCCTCCACTTT. The V and J genes are TRBV3-1 and TRBJ1-6, with D unresolved. Germline V gene lookup returns CDR1 LGHDT and CDR2 YNNKEL (reference sequence). The ends were cut back, 0 bases at V and 9 bases at J, with 12 bases in the middle. This CDR3 is 15 amino acids long.

This clonotype was found many times. V usage is TRBV14 and J usage is TRBJ1-2; D call uncertain. This CDR3 spans 14 amino acids. Per the germline V gene, CDR1 is SGHDN and CDR2 is FVKESK. V was pared by 1 base and J by 4 bases, with 10 bases between. CDR3 DNA: TGTGCCAGCAGCCAAGCAGGACGGGTCTATGGCTACACCTTC. It codes for CASSQAGRVYGYTF.

This chain links TRBV14 with TRBJ1-2; TRBD1 is a possible D gene (5 bases). Germline V gene data show CDR1 as SGHDN and CDR2 as FVKESK. V was trimmed by 0 bases and J by 4 bases, leaving 15 bases between them. The CDR3 covers 16 residues. CDR3 loop: CASSQDSGLGFYGYTF. In nucleotides, the CDR3 is TGTGCCAGCAGCCAAGATTCGGGACTTGGGTTCTATGGCTACACCTTC.

This clonotype was counted only a few times. The chain carries TRBV7-9 and TRBJ1-6; a weak D match, TRBD1 (5 bases). The CDR3 length is 18 residues. Germline V gene lookup returns CDR1 SEHNR and CDR2 FQNEAQ (reference sequence). V dropped 5 bases and J dropped 9 bases, with 26 bases sitting between them. CDR3 sequence: CASSPWIEAQGNPSPLHF. The CDR3 DNA reads TGTGCCAGCAGCCCCTGGATAGAAGCGCAGGGAAACCCTTCACCCCTCCACTTT.

This clonotype came up many times. The chain joins TRBV6-6 to TRBJ1-2; D ambiguous. Germline V CDR1 and CDR2: MNHNY, SVGAGI (reference sequence). Trimming took 0 bases from V and 9 from J, leaving 14 bases between them. CDR3 length: 14 amino acids. The CDR3 protein is CASSYSPEDKRYTF. CDR3 sequence (DNA): TGTGCCAGCAGTTACTCGCCGGAAGATAAGCGCTACACCTTC.

The table lists this clonotype with many counts. The chain carries TRBV30 and TRBJ1-1, with TRBD1 matching 10 bases. In germline, CDR1 is GTSNPN, CDR2 SVGIG (reference sequence). V was clipped by 4 bases and J by 4 bases; unmatched bases: 6. The CDR3 covers 14 residues. In DNA, the CDR3 is TGTGCCTGGAACCCGGACAGGGGGTTCACTGAAGCTTTCTTT. Translation: CAWNPDRGFTEAFF.

This clonotype was seen only a few times. The chain has TRBV13 and TRBJ1-1; no clear D. Looked up from germline, CDR1 is PRHDT and CDR2 is FYEKMQ (reference sequence). The CDR3 extends over 13 amino acids. Trimming took off 8 bases at V and 0 bases at J, with 10 bases between the two ends. CDR3 sequence reads: CASAENMNTEAFF. Written as DNA, the CDR3 is TGTGCCAGCGCAGAGAACATGAACACTGAAGCTTTCTTT.

The rearrangement uses TRBV15 and TRBJ2-3; possibly TRBD2 for D (5 bases). The germline V and J ends were trimmed by 3 bases and 1 base, with 14 bases remaining between them. From germline, CDR1 is LNHNV and CDR2 YYDKDF (reference sequence). The CDR3 is 16 amino acids. The CDR3 here is CATSSEGRFGTDTQYF. The CDR3 DNA reads TGTGCCACCAGCAGTGAGGGCAGATTCGGCACAGATACGCAGTATTTT. The full variable domain, rest sourced from reference TRBV15 and TRBJ2-3, is DAMVIQNPRYQVTQFGKPVTLSCSQTLNHNVMYWYQQKSSQAPKLLFHYYDKDFNNEADTPDNFQSRRPNTSFCFLDIRSPGLGDTAMYLCATSSEGRFGTDTQYFGPGTRLTVL.

This clonotype was counted many times. The CDR3 region has the DNA TGTGCCAGCAGCTTAGTGTCGGTCAGGGAAGGGTATGGCTACACCTTC. Translated: CASSLVSVREGYGYTF. The V call is TRBV11-2, the J call TRBJ1-2; TRBD1 might be the D (5 bases). The CDR3 extends over 16 amino acids. In germline, CDR1 is SGHAT, CDR2 FQNNGV. The V gene lost 1 base and the J gene lost 5 bases, with 17 bases spanning the gap.

Many counts were recorded for this clonotype. This sequence joins TRBV2 and TRBJ2-1; the D is unclear. The CDR3 spans 13 residues. From germline, CDR1 is SNHLY and CDR2 FYNNEI. The germline V and J ends were trimmed by 10 bases and 2 bases, with 12 bases remaining between them. This CDR3 reads CAIPTDPYNEQFF. CDR3 in DNA: TGTGCCATTCCGACGGACCCCTACAATGAGCAGTTCTTC.

This clonotype showed up just a few times. The rearrangement joins TRBV20-1 to TRBJ1-6; tentative D call: TRBD1 (6 bases). The length of the CDR3 is 15 residues. CDR1 and CDR2 (germline): DFQATT, SNEGSKA (reference sequence). The V end was cut by 3 bases, the J end by 1 base, with 10 bases between. Here the CDR3 DNA reads TGCAGTGCTAGTCTAGGACAGTCCTATAATTCACCCCTCCACTTT. This gives the protein CSASLGQSYNSPLHF.

The chain carries TRBV12-3 or TRBV12-4 and TRBJ1-3; D call uncertain. This CDR3 has 16 residues. V lost 5 bases, J lost 0 bases, and 14 bases lay in between. The chain's CDR3 is CASSNPPRYSGNTIYF. The DNA of the CDR3 is TGTGCCAGCAGTAACCCGCCTAGATACTCTGGAAACACCATATATTTT.

This clonotype was found a few times. The rearrangement uses TRBV12-3 or TRBV12-4 and TRBJ1-4, with TRBD1 matching 9 bases. This CDR3 has 16 amino acids. V was pared by 6 bases and J by 5 bases, with 10 bases of the junction left unmatched. CDR3 DNA: TGTGCCAGCAGGGCCACCGGGACAGGGATAAATGAAAAACTGTTTTTT. Its protein is CASRATGTGINEKLFF.

This clonotype was found many times. The gene calls are TRBV3-1 and TRBJ2-1, with 9 bases matching TRBD2. Looked up from germline, CDR1 is LGHDT and CDR2 is YNNKEL (reference sequence). The ends lost 2 bases at V and 8 bases at J; junction bases unmatched: 4. This CDR3 is 14 amino acids long. The CDR3 loop reads CASSQSSGDYEQFF. As DNA, the CDR3 is TGTGCCAGCAGCCAATCTAGCGGGGATTATGAGCAGTTCTTC.

This clonotype showed up many times. This chain joins TRBV6-2 or TRBV6-3 and TRBJ2-5; no firm D call. There are 13 residues in the CDR3. Trimming shortened V by 2 bases and J by 2 bases, and 6 bases separated the two germline ends. Germline CDR1 reads MNHEY; CDR2 reads SVGEGT. DNA for the CDR3: TGTGCCAGCAGTTACGGGCGGCAAGAGACCCAGTACTTC. This codes for CASSYGRQETQYF.

The CDR3 here is CASSPRGRVGTGGQNTEAFF. DNA of the CDR3: TGCGCCAGCAGCCCTCGAGGTCGTGTTGGGACCGGGGGGCAGAACACTGAAGCTTTCTTT. The V call is TRBV5-1, the J call TRBJ1-1; TRBD1 is a possible D gene (6 bases). The germline V gene has CDR1 SGHRS and CDR2 YFSETQ. The CDR3 runs 20 residues. V shed 4 bases and J shed 1 base, with 29 bases lying between them.

A few counts support this clonotype. It may be a read error: a sequence one base away is much more abundant. The chain couples TRBV19 to TRBJ1-1; no firm D call. There are 11 residues in the CDR3. Germline V gene lookup returns CDR1 LNHDA and CDR2 SQIVND (reference sequence). The CDR3 loop reads CAGSILSEAFF. CDR3 DNA: TGTGCCGGTAGTATCCTCTCTGAAGCTTTCTTT. The variable domain in full, with the rest retrieved from reference TRBV19 and TRBJ1-1, is DGGITQSPKYLFRKEGQNVTLSCEQNLNHDAMYWYRQDPGQGLRLIYYSQIVNDFQKGDIAEGYSVSREKKESFPLTVTSAQKNPTAFYLCAGSILSEAFFGQGTRLTVV.

This clonotype came up a few times. V is TRBV4-1 and J is TRBJ2-7; 9 positions match TRBD1. Germline trimming cut 3 bases from V and 4 bases from J; bases unmatched to any gene: 4. The CDR3 loop spans 14 amino acids. Germline CDR1 reads MGHRA; CDR2 reads YSYEKL. CDR3 nucleotides: TGCGCCAGCAGCCAGCCCGGGACAGGGTACGAGCAGTACTTC. Translation: CASSQPGTGYEQYF.

This clonotype showed up just a few times. The chain employs TRBV30 and TRBJ2-1; 8 positions agree with TRBD1. Losses at the gene ends were 5 bases for V and 7 bases for J; bases not matched to a gene: 10. The germline V gene encodes CDR1 GTSNPN and CDR2 SVGIG (reference sequence). This CDR3 has 14 amino acids. The CDR3 loop reads CAWGDRGARNEQFF. DNA for the CDR3: TGTGCCTGGGGAGACAGGGGTGCGCGGAATGAGCAGTTCTTC.

This clonotype was picked up many times. This chain joins TRBV2 and TRBJ2-3, with D possibly being TRBD1 (5 bases). In germline, CDR1 is SNHLY, CDR2 FYNNEI. V lost 7 bases and J lost 6, with 8 bases in between. CDR3 length: 11 amino acids. The DNA for the CDR3 is TGTGCCAGCAAGGGGTGGGATACGCAGTATTTT. Amino acid sequence: CASKGWDTQYF.